Sequencing of this TCR beta chain was carried out in a study of blood T cell repertoires in COVID-19. Study details: Samples taken during acute and convalescent COVID-19 were collected in the United States, Italy and Spain. The analysed material was cDNA or gDNA that came from T cells, B-cell-depleted T cells, or PBMCs.

Original processing methods: Estimates of nucleated cell counts were drawn from the amplification of reference gene primers. Using immunoSEQ multiplex PCR, the repertoire was profiled, and TCRdb retains in-frame clones only, with some absent. V and J calls and clone size are as listed in that table; D and trimming were resolved from the DNA. The data contain fewer than 25,000 clones, around 88% of them singletons. V was cut by 0 bases and J by 1 base, with 12 bases left in between. This CDR3 spans 16 amino acids. Germline CDR1 is LGHDT and CDR2 is YNNKEL (reference sequence). The sequenced sample consisted of peripheral blood. This sequence joins TRBV3-1 (or the pseudogene TRBV3-2) and TRBJ2-5, with D perhaps matching TRBD2 (6 bases). The sequence was obtained from a human donor with acute or convalescent COVID-19. The donor label of this sample is uncertain. CDR3 sequence (DNA): TGTGCCAGCAGCCAAGATAGGGAGGAGCTCCAAGAGACCCAGTACTTC. It specifies CASSQDREELQETQYF.